The rows below give T cell receptor beta chains drawn from one sample of a study of CD8+ T cells in alopecia areata. The table came from immunoSEQ multiplex PCR; TCRdb's copy has only in-frame clones and leaves some out. The table includes 140,000 to 150,000 clones, approximately 50% detected once. The specimen comprised CD4+ T cells sorted from blood, sampled at week 0. The source is a human donor with alopecia areata. CDR3s include the opening cysteine and the closing phenylalanine or tryptophan. D genes are given only for firm matches. Rows give clone size only sometimes, using once, few, many, or a class for an expanded clone.

v_call: TRBV29-1
clone_size: -
d_call: TRBD2
j_call: TRBJ2-4
cdr3_aa: CSVYLAGDAKNIQYF
cdr3_nt: TGCAGCGTTTATCTGGCGGGAGATGCCAAAAACATTCAGTACTTC

v_call: TRBV5-5
clone_size: few
d_call: TRBD2
j_call: TRBJ2-1
cdr3_aa: CASSVGLADSNEQFF
cdr3_nt: TGTGCCAGCAGCGTGGGACTAGCTGATTCCAATGAGCAGTTCTTC

v_call: TRBV30
clone_size: -
d_call: -
j_call: TRBJ1-2
cdr3_aa: CAWARRNANYGYTF
cdr3_nt: TGTGCCTGGGCACGACGGAATGCTAACTATGGCTACACCTTC

v_call: TRBV29-1
clone_size: -
d_call: -
j_call: TRBJ1-2
cdr3_aa: CSVEVDRSNTF
cdr3_nt: TGCAGCGTTGAAGTGGACCGATCCAACACCTTC

v_call: TRBV29-1
clone_size: -
d_call: TRBD2
j_call: TRBJ2-7
cdr3_aa: CSVAHGGLAGVVEQYF
cdr3_nt: TGCAGCGTGGCCCATGGGGGACTAGCGGGAGTAGTCGAGCAGTACTTC

v_call: TRBV4-3
clone_size: -
d_call: -
j_call: TRBJ2-3
cdr3_aa: CASSPPFTDTQYF
cdr3_nt: TGCGCCAGCAGCCCTCCTTTCACAGATACGCAGTATTTT

v_call: TRBV29-1
clone_size: few
d_call: -
j_call: TRBJ1-5
cdr3_aa: CSALGTGSNQPQHF
cdr3_nt: TGCAGCGCCCTCGGTACGGGTAGCAATCAGCCCCAGCATTTT

v_call: TRBV29-1
clone_size: -
d_call: TRBD2
j_call: TRBJ2-3
cdr3_aa: CSAGTSGRLDTQYF
cdr3_nt: TGCAGCGCTGGCACTAGCGGGAGACTAGATACGCAGTATTTT

v_call: TRBV7-9
clone_size: -
d_call: -
j_call: TRBJ2-1
cdr3_aa: CASSPGSRSYNEQFF
cdr3_nt: TGTGCCAGCAGCCCCGGGAGTCGCTCCTACAATGAGCAGTTCTTC

v_call: TRBV7-9
clone_size: -
d_call: TRBD1
j_call: TRBJ1-2
cdr3_aa: CASSPGTGYGYTF
cdr3_nt: TGTGCCAGCAGCCCTGGGACAGGCTATGGCTACACCTTC

v_call: TRBV4-1
clone_size: -
d_call: -
j_call: TRBJ2-5
cdr3_aa: CASSQTAGETQYF
cdr3_nt: TGCGCCAGCAGCCAAACCGCGGGAGAGACCCAGTACTTC

v_call: TRBV5-4
clone_size: many
d_call: -
j_call: TRBJ2-3
cdr3_aa: CASSLVRWPRLDTQYF
cdr3_nt: TGTGCCAGCAGCTTGGTAAGGTGGCCAAGGTTGGATACGCAGTATTTT

v_call: TRBV6-5
clone_size: -
d_call: -
j_call: TRBJ2-7
cdr3_aa: CASSYSNRAYEQYF
cdr3_nt: TGTGCCAGCAGTTACTCGAATAGAGCCTACGAGCAGTACTTC

v_call: TRBV7-9
clone_size: few
d_call: -
j_call: TRBJ2-1
cdr3_aa: CASSFGGGNEQFF
cdr3_nt: TGTGCCAGCAGCTTCGGAGGGGGGAATGAGCAGTTCTTC

v_call: TRBV30
clone_size: -
d_call: TRBD2
j_call: TRBJ2-1
cdr3_aa: CAWSGLAGGLEQFF
cdr3_nt: TGTGCCTGGAGTGGACTAGCGGGAGGGCTTGAGCAGTTCTTC

v_call: TRBV25-1
clone_size: few
d_call: TRBD2
j_call: TRBJ2-1
cdr3_aa: CASSEPVGAGVHYNEQFF
cdr3_nt: TGTGCCAGCAGTGAACCGGTCGGGGCGGGAGTACATTACAATGAGCAGTTCTTC

v_call: TRBV5-6
clone_size: -
d_call: -
j_call: TRBJ2-7
cdr3_aa: CASSYGASSSYEQYF
cdr3_nt: TGTGCCAGCAGCTATGGAGCGTCTTCATCCTACGAGCAGTACTTC

v_call: TRBV29-1
clone_size: -
d_call: -
j_call: TRBJ2-2
cdr3_aa: CSVIATRTGTGELFF
cdr3_nt: TGCAGCGTCATCGCTACCCGGACGGGCACCGGGGAGCTGTTTTTT

v_call: TRBV5-6
clone_size: once
d_call: TRBD2
j_call: TRBJ2-7
cdr3_aa: CASSLSSGRYSYEQYF
cdr3_nt: TGTGCCAGCAGCTTAAGTAGCGGGAGGTACTCCTACGAGCAGTACTTC

v_call: TRBV7-2
clone_size: -
d_call: -
j_call: TRBJ2-1
cdr3_aa: CASSRRSHNEQFF
cdr3_nt: TGTGCCAGCAGCCGCCGGAGCCACAATGAGCAGTTCTTC

v_call: TRBV2
clone_size: few
d_call: -
j_call: TRBJ1-1
cdr3_aa: CASKVINKMNTEAFF
cdr3_nt: TGTGCCAGCAAAGTGATAAACAAAATGAACACTGAAGCTTTCTTT

v_call: TRBV30
clone_size: -
d_call: -
j_call: TRBJ1-2
cdr3_aa: CAWIPGAHYGYTF
cdr3_nt: TGTGCCTGGATTCCAGGGGCCCACTATGGCTACACCTTC

v_call: TRBV18
clone_size: few
d_call: -
j_call: TRBJ1-2
cdr3_aa: CASSPYQPQTNYGYTF
cdr3_nt: TGTGCCAGCTCACCCTACCAGCCACAGACTAACTATGGCTACACCTTC

v_call: TRBV5-6
clone_size: -
d_call: -
j_call: TRBJ2-1
cdr3_aa: CASTLYDEQFF
cdr3_nt: TGTGCCAGCACCCTATACGATGAGCAGTTCTTC

v_call: TRBV7-2
clone_size: few
d_call: TRBD2
j_call: TRBJ2-5
cdr3_aa: CASSLAPREGETQYF
cdr3_nt: TGTGCCAGCAGCTTAGCGCCACGGGAGGGGGAGACCCAGTACTTC

v_call: TRBV15
clone_size: few
d_call: -
j_call: TRBJ2-3
cdr3_aa: CATNEARGTDTQYF
cdr3_nt: TGTGCCACCAATGAGGCGCGTGGCACAGATACGCAGTATTTT

v_call: TRBV25-1
clone_size: -
d_call: -
j_call: TRBJ2-1
cdr3_aa: CASSEYMTSRNEQFF
cdr3_nt: TGTGCCAGCAGTGAATATATGACCTCCCGCAATGAGCAGTTCTTC

v_call: TRBV7-2
clone_size: few
d_call: TRBD2
j_call: TRBJ2-7
cdr3_aa: CASSLLAGGSLYEQYF
cdr3_nt: TGTGCCAGCAGCTTACTAGCGGGAGGAAGTCTCTACGAGCAGTACTTC

v_call: TRBV11-1
clone_size: -
d_call: -
j_call: TRBJ1-1
cdr3_aa: CASSFDMVEAFF
cdr3_nt: TGTGCCAGCAGCTTTGACATGGTTGAAGCTTTCTTT

v_call: TRBV29-1
clone_size: many
d_call: -
j_call: TRBJ1-5
cdr3_aa: CSVGEHQPQHF
cdr3_nt: TGCAGCGTTGGGGAGCATCAGCCCCAGCATTTT

v_call: TRBV29-1
clone_size: few
d_call: TRBD2
j_call: TRBJ2-7
cdr3_aa: CSVERGSGGTYEQYF
cdr3_nt: TGCAGCGTCGAACGGGGCAGCGGGGGGACATACGAGCAGTACTTC

v_call: TRBV27
clone_size: -
d_call: -
j_call: TRBJ1-5
cdr3_aa: CASSTSYTGYNQPQHF
cdr3_nt: TGTGCCAGCAGTACCTCCTATACAGGGTACAATCAGCCCCAGCATTTT

v_call: TRBV29-1
clone_size: -
d_call: -
j_call: TRBJ1-2
cdr3_aa: CSVEDNYGYTF
cdr3_nt: TGCAGCGTTGAAGATAACTATGGCTACACCTTC

v_call: TRBV29-1
clone_size: -
d_call: -
j_call: TRBJ1-4
cdr3_aa: CSVDGQLNEKLFF
cdr3_nt: TGCAGCGTTGACGGCCAGTTAAATGAAAAACTGTTTTTT

v_call: TRBV7-2
clone_size: -
d_call: TRBD2
j_call: TRBJ2-7
cdr3_aa: CASSAQLAGAYEQYF
cdr3_nt: TGTGCCAGCAGCGCCCAGCTAGCGGGAGCCTACGAGCAGTACTTC

v_call: TRBV7-9
clone_size: -
d_call: -
j_call: TRBJ1-2
cdr3_aa: CASSLDTAWRGYTF
cdr3_nt: TGTGCCAGCAGCTTAGATACAGCCTGGAGGGGCTACACCTTC

v_call: TRBV5-1
clone_size: few
d_call: -
j_call: TRBJ2-2
cdr3_aa: CASRFLLNTGELFF
cdr3_nt: TGCGCCAGCAGGTTCCTCTTAAACACCGGGGAGCTGTTTTTT